Shown below are 4 T cell receptor beta chains from a single sample sequenced in a study of T cell repertoires in cytomegalovirus infection. TCRdb re-called the reads with MiXCR, one entry per CDR3 protein. The data show about 270,000 distinct CDR3 sequences, roughly a fifth seen once. Their antigen targets remain unknown. The sequencing here drew on cultured PBMCs, taken from culture after CMV antigen stimulation. Receptors were obtained from a human donor in good health (CMV status not recorded). Some clones in this sample may be carry-over from other donors' samples.

The sample holds many counts of this clonotype. The genes are TRBV12-3 or TRBV12-4 and TRBJ1-1, with D unresolved. V was clipped by 1 base and J by 5 bases, with 8 bases between them. The CDR3 has 13 residues. CDR3 residues: CASSLVRGTEAFF. The CDR3 nucleotides are TGTGCCAGCAGTTTAGTCAGAGGAACTGAAGCTTTCTTT.

This chain links TRBV29-1 with TRBJ2-3; D ambiguous. The CDR3 runs to 13 residues. Per the germline V gene, CDR1 is SQVTM and CDR2 is ANQGSEA. V was clipped by 0 bases and J by 1 base, with 5 bases between them. The CDR3 region has the DNA TGCAGCGTTGAAGACAGCGGCACAGATACGCAGTATTTT. Its protein is CSVEDSGTDTQYF.

The chain has TRBV28 and TRBJ1-2; D is undetermined. The germline V gene encodes CDR1 MDHEN and CDR2 SYDVKM. The CDR3 runs 18 residues. Trimming cost V 6 bases and J 4 bases, with 27 bases left between them. The CDR3 protein is CASSPSGASEGGSYGYTF. For the CDR3, the DNA is TGTGCCAGCAGCCCCTCAGGTGCATCCGAAGGAGGGTCCTATGGCTACACCTTC.

This clonotype was counted many times. J is TRBJ2-5 and V is TRBV7-6; 7 bases agree with TRBD2. This CDR3 has 14 residues. V shed 2 bases, J shed 5 bases, and the junction held 5 bases outside the gene matches. Germline V gives CDR1 SGHVS, CDR2 FNYEAQ. CDR3 amino acids: CASSLSSGAETQYF. The CDR3 DNA reads TGTGCCAGCAGCTTATCGAGCGGGGCGGAGACCCAGTACTTC.